The next 24 T cell receptor beta chains were all read from a single sample in a study of OX40 agonist ivuxolimab in advanced cancers. Libraries were made using the immunoSEQ multiplex PCR assay. What TCRdb holds here is the immuneACCESS table cut down to in-frame rearrangements. Part of the clones is not present; checked against another copy, under half of the missing clones reflect an unresolved V gene, and the others are unexplained. Counted in this sample were around 15,000 clones; over 75% of them appeared once. Jointly, the top ten make up about 12% of the sample. The source was CD4+ or CD8+ T cells sorted from blood, collected in a trial of the OX40 agonist ivuxolimab. The receptors stem from an adult with an advanced solid tumor such as melanoma, head and neck, liver or kidney cancer.

The J gene is TRBJ1-2, the V gene TRBV5-5; perhaps TRBD1 as D (6 bases). V lost 4 bases and J lost 5, with 21 bases in between. Germline CDR1 is SGHKS and CDR2 is YYEKEE (reference sequence). The CDR3 runs to 16 residues. The CDR3 protein is CASSRITGTIHYGYTF. CDR3 nucleotide sequence: TGTGCCAGCAGCCGGATAACCGGGACAATCCATTATGGCTACACCTTC.

The chain uses TRBV7-2 and TRBJ2-7; D may be TRBD1 (5 bases). The CDR3 consists of 12 residues. Trimming left V 1 base short and J 7 bases short, with 8 bases between. Germline CDR1 and CDR2: SGHTA and FQGNSA. The CDR3 coding sequence is TGTGCCAGCAGCTTAGTGGGGCGGGAGCAGTACTTC. This gives the protein CASSLVGREQYF.

J is TRBJ1-1 and V is TRBV27; no clear D gene. Trimming stripped 3 bases from V and 1 base from J, with 9 bases between. The CDR3 has 14 residues. Germline assignment: CDR1 MNHEY and CDR2 SMNVEV (reference sequence). The CDR3 region has the DNA TGTGCCAGCAGTTTGGGGTTGGAGAACACTGAAGCTTTCTTT. Amino acid sequence: CASSLGLENTEAFF.

The CDR3 reads CASSHLMNTEAFF. In DNA, the CDR3 is TGTGCCAGCAGCCATCTTATGAACACTGAAGCTTTCTTT. V usage is TRBV14 and J usage is TRBJ1-1; D gene unclear. CDR1 is SGHDN and CDR2 is FVKESK in the germline V gene. The CDR3 loop spans 13 amino acids. Trimming pared 3 bases from V and 0 bases from J, leaving 5 bases between.

This chain connects TRBV2 to TRBJ2-5; D unclear. Near its end, the DNA agrees better with TRBJ2-7, so the J call may be wrong. The CDR3 sequence is 11 residues long. Germline CDR1 reads SNHLY; CDR2 reads FYNNEI. This chain's CDR3 is CASSETYEQYF. The CDR3 bases are TGTGCCAGCAGTGAGACCTACGAGCAGTACTTC.

The chain combines TRBV7-9 with TRBJ2-1; 12 positions match TRBD2. V dropped 2 bases and J dropped 4; count of bases not matched to a gene: 9. Germline lookup yields CDR1 SEHNR and CDR2 FQNEAQ (reference sequence). This CDR3 spans 18 amino acids. The CDR3 reads CASSLSQGTSGPYNEQFF. The DNA of the CDR3 is TGTGCCAGCAGCTTATCCCAAGGGACTAGCGGGCCGTACAATGAGCAGTTCTTC.

The rearrangement links TRBV14 to TRBJ2-2, with D perhaps TRBD2 (6 bases). The CDR3 is 16 amino acids. Germline lookup yields CDR1 SGHDN and CDR2 FVKESK. Trimming shortened V by 1 base and J by 0 bases, and 9 bases separated the two germline ends. The CDR3 DNA is TGTGCCAGCAGCCAAGGAGGGACTGCGAACACCGGGGAGCTGTTTTTT. Protein product: CASSQGGTANTGELFF.

This clone appeared a few times. V and J are TRBV15 and TRBJ2-3; 11 bases line up with TRBD2. There are 16 residues in the CDR3. Germline V gives CDR1 LNHNV, CDR2 YYDKDF (reference sequence). The V gene end was trimmed by 5 bases and the J gene end by 4 bases; junction bases not matched to a gene: 8. CDR3 in DNA: TGTGCCACCAGCGGCCCACTAGCGGGAGATCCAGATACGCAGTATTTT. This translates into CATSGPLAGDPDTQYF. Using reference TRBV15 and TRBJ2-3 for the parts outside the CDR3, the full variable domain is DAMVIQNPRYQVTQFGKPVTLSCSQTLNHNVMYWYQQKSSQAPKLLFHYYDKDFNNEADTPDNFQSRRPNTSFCFLDIRSPGLGDTAMYLCATSGPLAGDPDTQYFGPGTRLTVL.

The chain joins TRBV7-6 to TRBJ2-7; D is unclear. V lost 1 base and J 3 bases, leaving 7 bases between the germline ends. The germline V gene has CDR1 SGHVS and CDR2 FNYEAQ. This CDR3 comprises 13 residues. The CDR3 spells CASSLGRNYEQYF. The CDR3 DNA sequence: TGTGCCAGCAGCTTAGGACGGAACTACGAGCAGTACTTC.

The CDR3: CASSQEPTGLDYVLTF. The CDR3 bases are TGCGCCAGCAGCCAGGAGCCCACAGGGCTAGATTACGTCCTGACTTTC. The V gene is TRBV4-3, the J gene TRBJ2-6, with a weak D call TRBD1 (6 bases). The germline V gene encodes CDR1 LGHNA and CDR2 YSLEER. The CDR3 runs 16 residues. V lost 3 bases and J 11 bases, leaving 20 bases between the germline ends.

The chain links TRBV11-2 to TRBJ2-4, with 7 bases matching TRBD1. The germline V gene encodes CDR1 SGHAT and CDR2 FQNNGV. V dropped 5 bases and J dropped 7; count of bases not matched to a gene: 11. This CDR3 contains 15 residues. This CDR3 is CASSPATGPWNIQYF. CDR3 sequence (DNA): TGTGCCAGCAGCCCAGCGACAGGGCCTTGGAACATTCAGTACTTC.

The chain is built from TRBV7-2 and TRBJ2-7, with 8 bases lining up with TRBD2. This CDR3 region has 13 residues. J lost 6 bases, V lost 1 base, and 2 bases had no gene match. Looked up from germline, CDR1 is SGHTA and CDR2 is FQGNSA. DNA for the CDR3: TGTGCCAGCAGCTTAGGCGGGAGGTCCGAGCAGTACTTC. It codes for CASSLGGRSEQYF.

This clone was seen once. The J gene is TRBJ2-3, the V gene TRBV5-4; D possibly corresponds to TRBD1 (6 bases). Trimming took off 0 bases at V and 7 bases at J, with 12 bases between the two ends. This CDR3 contains 14 residues. The germline V gene has CDR1 SGHNT and CDR2 YYREEE (reference sequence). The CDR3 bases are TGTGCCAGCAGCTTGGAACAGGGCGGGTATACGCAGTATTTT. It yields the protein CASSLEQGGYTQYF.

V usage is TRBV19 and J usage is TRBJ2-1; unclear D gene. The CDR3 consists of 11 residues. Per germline, CDR1 LNHDA and CDR2 SQIVND (reference sequence). V gave up 7 bases and J gave up 4 bases, with 5 bases separating them. The CDR3 nucleotides are TGTGCCAGTAAAAATTACAATGAGCAGTTCTTC. It encodes CASKNYNEQFF. The full variable domain, its missing parts supplied by reference TRBV19 and TRBJ2-1, is DGGITQSPKYLFRKEGQNVTLSCEQNLNHDAMYWYRQDPGQGLRLIYYSQIVNDFQKGDIAEGYSVSREKKESFPLTVTSAQKNPTAFYLCASKNYNEQFFGPGTRLTVL.

In its sample, this clone was seen a few times. The genes are TRBV5-6 and TRBJ1-1, with D hard to call. V lost 10 bases and J lost 1, with 8 bases in between. The CDR3 length is 11 residues. Germline values: CDR1 SGHDT, CDR2 YYEEEE. The CDR3 DNA reads as TGTGCCCAACGACAGAACACTGAAGCTTTCTTT. Amino acids: CAQRQNTEAFF. The whole variable domain, filled in from reference TRBV5-6 and TRBJ1-1, reads DAGVTQSPTHLIKTRGQQVTLRCSPKSGHDTVSWYQQALGQGPQFIFQYYEEEERQRGNFPDRFSGHQFPNYSSELNVNALLLGDSALYLCAQRQNTEAFFGQGTRLTVV.

DNA of the CDR3: TGTGCCAGTCGCGAATTCCTGGGATCTCGGGAGACCCAGTACTTC. It translates to CASREFLGSRETQYF. This chain uses TRBV19 with TRBJ2-5; D call uncertain. Germline V gene sequence: CDR1 LNHDA, CDR2 SQIVND (reference sequence). V was cut by 8 bases and J by 5 bases, with 21 bases left in between. The CDR3 runs to 15 residues.

This clone was counted only a few times. V is TRBV5-6 and J is TRBJ1-6; D remains unclear. CDR1 and CDR2 from the germline V gene are SGHDT and YYEEEE. This CDR3 has 14 amino acids. V dropped 4 bases and J dropped 8 bases, with 13 bases sitting between them. CDR3 DNA: TGTGCCAGCAGCCCGAGAAATTTGTATTCACCCCTCCACTTT. This sequence encodes CASSPRNLYSPLHF.

Judged by abundance, this clone is medium-sized. The chain's CDR3 is CAWSVGTGGEQFF. DNA for the CDR3: TGTGCCTGGAGTGTTGGGACAGGGGGTGAGCAGTTCTTC. The genes are TRBV30 and TRBJ2-1, with 11 bases that match TRBD1. The CDR3 loop spans 13 amino acids. Germline values: CDR1 GTSNPN, CDR2 SVGIG (reference sequence). V gave up 0 bases and J gave up 9 bases; unmatched junction bases: 1.

This clone was counted only a few times. The V call is TRBV16, the J call TRBJ2-1; 8 bases match TRBD2. The CDR3 consists of 17 residues. J was trimmed by 7 bases and V by 3 bases; bases with no gene match: 14. CDR1 and CDR2 (germline): KGHSY, FQNENV. This CDR3 reads CASSHFFSGKEVNEQFF. CDR3 coding DNA: TGTGCCAGCAGCCATTTTTTTAGCGGGAAAGAGGTAAATGAGCAGTTCTTC.

This clone was counted between two and nine times. This chain uses TRBV6-4 with TRBJ2-1, with TRBD2 identical over 9 bases. V was clipped by 3 bases and J by 5 bases; unmatched bases: 5. The CDR3 sequence is 15 residues long. Germline V gene sequence: CDR1 MRHNA, CDR2 SNTAGT. This CDR3 reads CASSEGREGNNEQFF. The CDR3 nucleotides are TGTGCCAGCAGTGAGGGGCGGGAGGGGAACAATGAGCAGTTCTTC.

This clone is termed medium-sized. The chain couples TRBV15 to TRBJ2-1; 8 bases fit TRBD2. V lost 1 base to trimming and J lost 2 bases; unmatched junction nucleotides: 7. The length of the CDR3 is 17 residues. Germline CDR1 reads LNHNV; CDR2 reads YYDKDF (reference sequence). This CDR3 is CATSRVSGSSAYNEQFF. The CDR3, as DNA: TGTGCCACCAGCAGAGTAAGCGGGAGTAGCGCCTACAATGAGCAGTTCTTC. Combining the CDR3 with reference TRBV15 and TRBJ2-1 gives the whole variable domain DAMVIQNPRYQVTQFGKPVTLSCSQTLNHNVMYWYQQKSSQAPKLLFHYYDKDFNNEADTPDNFQSRRPNTSFCFLDIRSPGLGDTAMYLCATSRVSGSSAYNEQFFGPGTRLTVL.

This chain's CDR3 is CASSIGTAYEQYF. The CDR3 region has the DNA TGTGCCAGTAGTATCGGGACGGCCTACGAGCAGTACTTC. This chain connects TRBV19 to TRBJ2-7; the D gene could be TRBD1 or TRBD2 (5 bases each). Germline assignment: CDR1 LNHDA and CDR2 SQIVND (reference sequence). The germline V and J ends were trimmed by 3 bases and 2 bases, with 8 bases remaining between them. This CDR3 spans 13 amino acids.

This clone has just one count. The V call is TRBV6-5, the J call TRBJ2-7; the D is unclear. V was clipped by 7 bases and J by 2 bases, with 12 bases between them. Germline values: CDR1 MNHEY, CDR2 SVGAGI. The CDR3 length is 13 residues. DNA for the CDR3: TGTGCCAGCAAAGGAGACAACACCTACGAGCAGTACTTC. Its protein is CASKGDNTYEQYF.

The chain recombines TRBV29-1 with TRBJ1-2, with a possible D match to TRBD1 (6 bases). The CDR3 extends over 14 amino acids. Germline CDR1 and CDR2: SQVTM and ANQGSEA. Trimming removed 8 bases at V and 1 base at J, with 17 bases between. CDR3 sequence: CSTEWGGDNYGYTF. The CDR3 nucleotides read TGCAGCACAGAATGGGGGGGCGATAACTATGGCTACACCTTC.